Listed here are 16 T cell receptor beta chains from one sample, sequenced in a study of a mutant IDH1 vaccine in newly diagnosed glioma (dated by TCRdb to about 2021). The time point label here, explained by the study, means: baseline, week 1 (first vaccination visit). The intended sense of this specimen's treatment or condition label: pre-vaccination baseline after standard-of-care therapy. To prepare the library, the immunoSEQ multiplex PCR assay was applied. In its TCRdb copy, this immuneACCESS table keeps in-frame sequences only and misses some clones. Where compared with another copy, unresolved V genes explain less than half of these, and the others have no known cause. The table for this sample lists approximately 92,000 clones; about 80% of them were counted only once. Approximately 7.9% of the sample is taken by the ten largest. Sample: PBMCs, taken from a glioma patient treated with radiotherapy, temozolomide or both. Receptor source: a man aged 35 to 55 with glioma.

The chain links TRBV2 to TRBJ1-6; no clear D. The CDR3 has 14 amino acids. V was cut by 11 bases and J by 5 bases, with 16 bases left in between. Germline V gene lookup returns CDR1 SNHLY and CDR2 FYNNEI. CDR3 residues: CAGQAGLNNSPLHF. The CDR3, as DNA: TGTGCCGGCCAGGCGGGCTTGAATAATTCACCCCTCCACTTT.

CDR3 nucleotides: TGTGCCAGCAGTTTTGACAGGGAAAACATTCAGTACTTC. It yields the protein CASSFDRENIQYF. The V call is TRBV27, the J call TRBJ2-4; 7 nucleotides align to TRBD1. The CDR3 length is 13 residues. Germline CDR1 MNHEY, CDR2 SMNVEV (reference sequence). Trimming took 3 bases from V and 5 from J; bases not matched to a gene: 1.

The V and J genes are TRBV4-1 and TRBJ2-7; 10 bases line up with TRBD1. Losses at the gene ends were 4 bases for V and 2 bases for J; bases not matched to a gene: 2. Germline values: CDR1 MGHRA, CDR2 YSYEKL. CDR3 length: 14 amino acids. For the CDR3, the DNA is TGCGCCAGCAGCCCAGGACAGGGGGCCTACGAGCAGTACTTC. It encodes CASSPGQGAYEQYF.

The rearrangement uses TRBV7-9 and TRBJ2-5, with 9 bases identical to TRBD2. The CDR3 runs to 17 residues. The germline gives CDR1 SEHNR, CDR2 FQNEAQ (reference sequence). V lost 1 base to trimming and J lost 3 bases; unmatched junction nucleotides: 9. The CDR3 is CASSLGSSLAGEETQYF. The CDR3 DNA reads TGTGCCAGCAGCTTAGGTTCCTCTTTAGCGGGAGAAGAGACCCAGTACTTC.

This clone was seen only a few times. The gene calls are TRBV19 and TRBJ2-1; 12 bases match TRBD2. The CDR3 covers 15 residues. J gave up 4 bases and V 3 bases, and 1 base lay outside the gene matches. CDR1 is LNHDA, CDR2 SQIVND, per germline (reference sequence). CDR3 region: CASSMLAGGYNEQFF. Here the CDR3 DNA reads TGTGCCAGTAGTATGCTAGCGGGGGGGTACAATGAGCAGTTCTTC.

The rearrangement uses TRBV11-2 and TRBJ2-3; D not resolved. Trimming removed 6 bases from V and 2 bases from J, with 9 bases in between. The length of the CDR3 is 13 residues. The germline CDR1 and CDR2 sequences are SGHAT and FQNNGV. The CDR3 loop is CASSSRYTDTQYF. Written as DNA, the CDR3 is TGTGCCAGCAGTTCCAGGTACACAGATACGCAGTATTTT.

This sequence joins TRBV27 and TRBJ1-4; D call uncertain. The CDR3 covers 15 residues. The germline V gene encodes CDR1 MNHEY and CDR2 SMNVEV (reference sequence). V was shortened by 3 bases and J by 4 bases, with 12 bases between the two germline ends. CDR3 in DNA: TGTGCCAGCAGTTTCGGGTCAGGTCGTAATGAAAAACTGTTTTTT. Translated: CASSFGSGRNEKLFF.

In DNA form, the CDR3 reads TGCGCCAGCAGTGAGGGGGGTAAAAACATTCAGTACTTC. It yields the protein CASSEGGKNIQYF. V is TRBV10-1 and J is TRBJ2-4; the D gene could be TRBD1 or TRBD2 (5 bases each). The CDR3 has 13 residues. CDR1 and CDR2 from the germline V gene are WNHNN and SYGVQD (reference sequence). V lost 2 bases and J 4 bases, leaving 6 bases between the germline ends.

CDR3 sequence reads: CASSLIGEQFF. In DNA form, the CDR3 reads TGCGCCAGCAGCTTGATCGGTGAGCAGTTCTTC. The rearrangement uses TRBV5-1 and TRBJ2-1; D remains unclear. The CDR3 totals 11 residues. Germline V gives CDR1 SGHRS, CDR2 YFSETQ. V lost 1 base and J lost 9, with 5 bases in between.

This chain joins TRBV6-6 and TRBJ2-7; 8 nucleotides line up with TRBD1. CDR3 length: 13 residues. Trimming cost V 8 bases and J 2 bases; bases outside gene matches: 5. Germline V gene lookup returns CDR1 MNHNY and CDR2 SVGAGI (reference sequence). The CDR3: CASVGDRTYEQYF. Written as DNA, the CDR3 is TGTGCCAGCGTGGGGGACAGGACCTACGAGCAGTACTTC.

The gene calls are TRBV25-1 and TRBJ1-2; D might be TRBD1 (5 bases). Trimming took 2 bases from V and 2 from J, leaving 12 bases between them. The CDR3 loop spans 15 amino acids. Germline loops: CDR1 MGHDK, CDR2 SYGVNS. This CDR3 reads CASSEGGSGNYGYTF. CDR3 nucleotides: TGTGCCAGCAGTGAAGGGGGGTCAGGCAACTATGGCTACACCTTC.

This clone was recorded only once. This sequence joins TRBV28 and TRBJ1-1; the D gene is possibly TRBD1 (6 bases). Germline lookup yields CDR1 MDHEN and CDR2 SYDVKM. The CDR3 is 15 amino acids. Trimming shortened V by 6 bases and J by 1 base, and 15 bases separated the two germline ends. CDR3 DNA: TGTGCCAGCAGCCCCGGGGGGCCATGGAACACTGAAGCTTTCTTT. Protein: CASSPGGPWNTEAFF.

The chain recombines TRBV4-2 with TRBJ1-5; tentatively, D is TRBD1 (6 bases). CDR1 is LGHNA, CDR2 YNFKEQ, per germline. V lost 0 bases and J 7 bases, leaving 19 bases between the germline ends. CDR3 length: 17 residues. The CDR3 sequence is CASSQEPGVVTFQPQHF. As DNA, the CDR3 is TGTGCCAGCAGCCAAGAACCAGGGGTCGTAACTTTCCAGCCCCAGCATTTT.

The chain joins TRBV2 to TRBJ1-4; maybe TRBD1 (6 bases). The ends were cut back, 8 bases at V and 6 bases at J, with 19 bases in the middle. This CDR3 contains 15 residues. Germline V gene lookup returns CDR1 SNHLY and CDR2 FYNNEI. The chain's CDR3 is CASCHGSGVYEKLFF. CDR3 in DNA: TGTGCCAGCTGTCACGGGTCAGGGGTATATGAAAAACTGTTTTTT.

This clone appeared a single time. This chain uses TRBV4-2 with TRBJ2-3, with D perhaps TRBD2 (6 bases). Germline V gene data show CDR1 as LGHNA and CDR2 as YNFKEQ. V dropped 0 bases and J dropped 1 base, with 11 bases sitting between them. The CDR3 sequence is 16 residues long. Here the CDR3 reads CASSQDGLTRTDTQYF. In nucleotides, the CDR3 is TGTGCCAGCAGCCAAGATGGACTAACACGCACAGATACGCAGTATTTT.

The chain carries TRBV10-3 and TRBJ2-7; possibly TRBD1 or TRBD2 for D (6 bases each). Per germline, CDR1 ENHRY and CDR2 SYGVKD. Deletions cut 6 bases from V and 3 bases from J, with 24 bases between. The CDR3 spans 17 residues. DNA of the CDR3: TGTGCCATCAGGTCGGGGGCGGGAAGCTTCGAAGGCTACGAGCAGTACTTC. Translated: CAIRSGAGSFEGYEQYF.